These 15 T cell receptor beta chains came from one sample sequenced in a study of cytomegalovirus exposure and HLA in healthy donors (dated by TCRdb to about 2017). Libraries came from the immunoSEQ multiplex PCR assay. The multiplex PCR relied on a mix of 60 forward primers for TCR Vbeta segments and 13 reverse primers for TCR Jbeta segments. TCRdb stores this immuneACCESS table with in-frame sequences only. Part of the clones is absent; in the studies checked, under half of the shortfall reflects unresolved V genes, and no reason is known for the rest. This sample lists more than 95,000 clones; roughly 79% were detected once. The ten largest clones capture roughly 3% of the sample. The specimen was PBMCs. The source is a female donor in good health and CMV-seropositive.

The genes are TRBV4-2 and TRBJ1-2; D is ambiguous. Trimming removed 1 base at V and 5 bases at J, with 5 bases between. Germline loops: CDR1 LGHNA, CDR2 YNFKEQ. The CDR3 totals 12 residues. The CDR3 loop reads CASSQAQYGYTF. The CDR3, as DNA: TGTGCCAGCAGCCAAGCACAATATGGCTACACCTTC.

V gene TRBV10-3 combines with J gene TRBJ2-4, with TRBD2 matching 7 bases. The CDR3 loop spans 15 amino acids. The germline CDR1 and CDR2 sequences are ENHRY and SYGVKD. Trimming took 10 bases from V and 3 from J; bases not matched to a gene: 12. The CDR3 coding sequence is TGTGCCACTCGCCCCCAGCGGGAAGGCAAAAACATTCAGTACTTC. Translating gives CATRPQREGKNIQYF.

V is TRBV7-2 and J is TRBJ1-1; D is uncertain. CDR1 and CDR2 (germline): SGHTA, FQGNSA. The length of the CDR3 is 13 residues. Trimming shortened V by 3 bases and J by 2 bases, and 7 bases separated the two germline ends. CDR3 nucleotide sequence: TGTGCCAGCAGCTTCCCCGTTAACACTGAAGCTTTCTTT. Its translation: CASSFPVNTEAFF.

This clone was detected only a few times. V is TRBV6-5 and J is TRBJ1-4, with TRBD1 matching 7 bases. Looked up from germline, CDR1 is MNHEY and CDR2 is SVGAGI. This CDR3 comprises 14 residues. J was trimmed by 4 bases and V by 4 bases; bases with no gene match: 3. The CDR3 reads CASSFRGFNEKLFF. As DNA, the CDR3 is TGTGCCAGCAGTTTCAGGGGGTTTAATGAAAAACTGTTTTTT.

The V gene is TRBV5-1, the J gene TRBJ2-7; unclear D gene. V gave up 6 bases and J gave up 6 bases, with 19 bases separating them. The CDR3 has 14 amino acids. The V gene's germline CDR1 is SGHRS and CDR2 YFSETQ. In DNA, the CDR3 is TGCGCCAGCAATTTCCAGGCCCCAGTCGGCGAGCAGTACTTC. Protein: CASNFQAPVGEQYF.

V gene TRBV5-4 combines with J gene TRBJ1-1; 9 bases agree with TRBD1. The CDR3 covers 14 residues. After removal of 3 bases from V and 1 base from J, the junction contained 1 base not matched to a gene. Germline lookup yields CDR1 SGHNT and CDR2 YYREEE (reference sequence). The CDR3 loop reads CASSWDRANTEAFF. The CDR3 coding sequence is TGTGCCAGCAGCTGGGACAGGGCGAACACTGAAGCTTTCTTT.

This rearrangement joins TRBV5-1 to TRBJ1-1; D is ambiguous. V was pared by 3 bases and J by 5 bases, with 17 bases between. CDR3 length equals 15 residues. Per germline, CDR1 SGHRS and CDR2 YFSETQ. The CDR3 DNA sequence: TGCGCCAGCAGCTCATTAGGCCCTGGGAGGACTGAAGCTTTCTTT. Translated: CASSSLGPGRTEAFF.

The V gene is TRBV7-2, the J gene TRBJ2-3; 7 bases line up with TRBD1. Germline CDR1 is SGHTA and CDR2 is FQGNSA. This CDR3 region has 14 residues. Germline trimming cut 4 bases from V and 4 bases from J; bases unmatched to any gene: 5. The CDR3 region has the DNA TGTGCCAGCAGCTCCAACAGGGGCGCAGATACGCAGTATTTT. Residues: CASSSNRGADTQYF.

The chain uses TRBV10-3 and TRBJ2-1; 10 bases align to TRBD2. Germline assignment: CDR1 ENHRY and CDR2 SYGVKD. The CDR3 spans 14 residues. Trimming took 7 bases from V and 10 from J; bases not matched to a gene: 10. The CDR3 nucleotides read TGTGCCATCAAGGCTAGCGGGGGTTTCGGCGAGCAGTTCTTC. Amino acids: CAIKASGGFGEQFF.

This sequence joins TRBV7-6 and TRBJ2-5, with D maybe TRBD2 (6 bases). The CDR3 loop spans 19 amino acids. Germline CDR1 and CDR2: SGHVS and FNYEAQ. V lost 4 bases and J lost 3, with 27 bases in between. The CDR3 DNA reads TGTGCCAGCAGCTCCCTGTGGAGGGGACGACGCCTGGGGGAAGAGACCCAGTACTTC. Translating it yields CASSSLWRGRRLGEETQYF.

The rearrangement links TRBV6-1 to TRBJ2-5, with 10 nucleotides matching TRBD2. Germline values: CDR1 MNHNS, CDR2 SASEGT. The ends lost 1 base at V and 7 bases at J; junction bases unmatched: 6. The CDR3 extends over 15 amino acids. The CDR3 DNA is TGTGCCAGCAGTGAAGTAGCGGGGGGAACACGGACCCAGTACTTC. Translation: CASSEVAGGTRTQYF.

This clone was seen only a few times. The chain combines TRBV9 with TRBJ1-6; TRBD1 aligns across 10 bases. The V and J ends lost 2 bases and 10 bases, in that order; junction bases with no gene match: 3. The CDR3 has 14 residues. Germline V lookup: CDR1 SGDLS, CDR2 YYNGEE. CDR3 region: CASSVGTGDSPLHF. The CDR3 DNA reads as TGTGCCAGCAGCGTTGGGACAGGGGACTCACCCCTCCACTTT.

The chain uses TRBV11-2 and TRBJ2-2, with TRBD2 matching 10 bases. V lost 4 bases and J lost 5; bases outside the gene matches: 4. Germline lookup yields CDR1 SGHAT and CDR2 FQNNGV. The CDR3 consists of 15 residues. Written as DNA, the CDR3 is TGTGCCAGCAGCTCACTAGCGGGGAAGACCGGGGAGCTGTTTTTT. It yields the protein CASSSLAGKTGELFF.

The chain joins TRBV2 to TRBJ1-2; perhaps TRBD1 as D (5 bases). CDR1 is SNHLY and CDR2 is FYNNEI in the germline V gene. Between the trimmed V and J ends, which lost 4 bases and 4 bases, there was a span of 13 bases. The CDR3 runs to 14 residues. The chain's CDR3 is CASSVRQPTYGYTF. The CDR3 DNA follows: TGTGCCAGCAGTGTAAGACAGCCAACCTATGGCTACACCTTC.

The rearrangement joins TRBV18 to TRBJ2-6; 10 bases map to TRBD1. Germline V gene sequence: CDR1 KGHSH, CDR2 LQKENI. Trimming removed 3 bases from V and 3 bases from J; junction bases left unmatched: 14. The CDR3 totals 20 residues. The CDR3 nucleotides read TGTGCCAGCTCACCGATCCGGACGGGGACAGGGGATAGTGGGGCCAACGTCCTGACTTTC. It specifies CASSPIRTGTGDSGANVLTF.